This T cell receptor (beta chain) was profiled in a study of T cell responses to AZD1222 COVID-19 vaccine. Comments on this clone: The antigen is undetermined.

General observations from the study: In the spike-specific TCR repertoire, nearly half reportedly target unmutated variant regions.

Sequencing used immunoSEQ multiplex PCR; TCRdb keeps in-frame clones, though not all of them. The table includes about 190,000 clones, over 80% detected once. The V end lost 3 bases, the J end lost 8 bases, and 11 bases lay between the germline ends. Germline assignment: CDR1 MNHEY and CDR2 SVGAGI. The CDR3 covers 14 residues. This chain joins TRBV6-5 and TRBJ1-6, with D possibly matching TRBD1 (5 bases). This TCR derives from an adult in good health. This specimen was peripheral blood, taken on day 0 of MenACWY control vaccination. The CDR3 DNA reads TGTGCCAGCAGTTATCAGGGACGTGATTCACCCCTCCACTTT. Translated, it gives CASSYQGRDSPLHF.